This is a list of T cell receptor beta chains from one sample in a study of neurological immune-mediated disorders. TCRdb re-called the 5' RACE reads with MiXCR, one entry per CDR3 protein. The sample gives 35,000 to 45,000 distinct CDR3 sequences, approximately 10% of which show up once; 3% to 4.5% is in the top ten. The sequencing sample was made of CD4+ T cells from blood. These receptors all come from a woman aged 25 to 39 with HTLV-1-associated myelopathy (HAM/TSP). Both conserved end residues are part of each CDR3. A D gene is named only where the DNA matches it firmly. The size field is filled for only some rows; it gives once, few, many or a size class.

length: 13; J: TRBJ2-2; size: many; V: TRBV7-6; D: .; CDR3: CASSLAEPGELFF; DNA: TGTGCCAGCAGCTTGGCAGAGCCCGGGGAGCTGTTTTTT
length: 14; J: TRBJ2-1; size: .; V: TRBV20-1; D: TRBD2; CDR3: CSGKTSGGNSEQFF; DNA: TGCAGTGGTAAGACTAGCGGGGGAAACAGTGAGCAGTTCTTC
length: 14; J: TRBJ2-7; size: many; V: TRBV3-1; D: .; CDR3: CASSRQGSSYEQYF; DNA: TGTGCCAGCAGCCGTCAGGGGAGCTCCTACGAGCAGTACTTC
length: 15; J: TRBJ2-6; size: many; V: TRBV9; D: .; CDR3: CASENRASGANVLTF; DNA: TGTGCCAGCGAGAACAGAGCCTCTGGGGCCAACGTCCTGACTTTC
length: 16; J: TRBJ2-7; size: once; V: TRBV5-6; D: .; CDR3: CASRSYTITINNEQYF; DNA: TGTGCCAGCAGATCGTACACAATCACTATAAACAATGAGCAGTACTTC
length: 12; J: TRBJ2-7; size: many; V: TRBV20-1; D: .; CDR3: CSASPRAGEQYF; DNA: TGCAGTGCTAGCCCCAGGGCGGGTGAGCAGTACTTC
length: 13; J: TRBJ1-5; size: many; V: TRBV19; D: .; CDR3: CASSRQDNQPQHF; DNA: TGTGCCAGTAGTAGACAGGACAATCAGCCCCAGCATTTT
length: 15; J: TRBJ2-7; size: many; V: TRBV27; D: .; CDR3: CASSSDFYSSYEQYF; DNA: TGTGCCAGCAGTTCCGACTTCTACAGCTCCTACGAGCAGTACTTC
length: 16; J: TRBJ1-1; size: many; V: TRBV20-1; D: .; CDR3: CSARDSGKVMNTEAFF; DNA: TGCAGTGCTAGAGATTCTGGGAAGGTCATGAACACTGAAGCTTTCTTT
length: 14; J: TRBJ1-1; size: many; V: TRBV6-5; D: .; CDR3: CASSATRQNTEAFF; DNA: TGTGCCAGCAGTGCAACCCGGCAGAACACTGAAGCTTTCTTT
length: 17; J: TRBJ1-1; size: few; V: TRBV5-1; D: TRBD1; CDR3: CASSSSVGQQRNTEAFF; DNA: TGCGCCAGCAGCTCAAGCGTGGGACAGCAGCGGAACACTGAAGCTTTCTTT
length: 13; J: TRBJ2-3; size: many; V: TRBV20-1; D: .; CDR3: CSARAAGRDTQYF; DNA: TGCAGTGCTAGAGCGGCAGGGAGGGATACGCAGTATTTT
length: 15; J: TRBJ2-1; size: .; V: TRBV23-1; D: .; CDR3: CASSQRYSSYNEQFF; DNA: TGCGCCAGCAGTCAAAGGTACAGCTCCTACAATGAGCAGTTCTTC
length: 13; J: TRBJ1-3; size: .; V: TRBV6-2/TRBV6-3; D: .; CDR3: CASSLTSGNTIYF; DNA: TGTGCCAGCAGTTTGACTTCTGGAAACACCATATATTTT
length: 16; J: TRBJ1-4; size: .; V: TRBV5-1; D: .; CDR3: CASSLVGGATNEKLFF; DNA: TGCGCCAGCAGCTTGGTTGGGGGGGCAACTAATGAAAAACTGTTTTTT
length: 14; J: TRBJ1-2; size: many; V: TRBV6-5; D: .; CDR3: CASHPLGGSYGYTF; DNA: TGTGCCAGCCACCCATTGGGGGGGTCCTATGGCTACACCTTC
length: 14; J: TRBJ2-3; size: many; V: TRBV5-5; D: .; CDR3: CASSLSSAEDTQYF; DNA: TGTGCCAGCAGCTTATCTAGCGCGGAAGATACGCAGTATTTT
length: 16; J: TRBJ1-6; size: .; V: TRBV30; D: .; CDR3: CAWRGGATARNSPLHF; DNA: TGTGCCTGGAGGGGGGGGGCGACAGCGAGGAATTCACCCCTCCACTTT
length: 16; J: TRBJ2-7; size: .; V: TRBV27; D: .; CDR3: CASSFKGGGAPYEQYF; DNA: TGTGCCAGCAGTTTTAAAGGGGGCGGGGCCCCCTACGAGCAGTACTTC
length: 15; J: TRBJ2-3; size: many; V: TRBV6-5; D: .; CDR3: CASSYVGGRADTQYF; DNA: TGTGCCAGCAGTTACGTCGGGGGGCGAGCGGATACGCAGTATTTT
length: 15; J: TRBJ1-1; size: many; V: TRBV6-1; D: .; CDR3: CASTGRNRQNTEAFF; DNA: TGTGCCAGCACGGGTCGGAACAGACAGAACACTGAAGCTTTCTTT
length: 12; J: TRBJ1-2; size: few; V: TRBV19; D: .; CDR3: CASKAGNYGYTF; DNA: TGTGCCAGTAAGGCGGGCAACTATGGCTACACCTTC
length: 15; J: TRBJ1-2; size: many; V: TRBV20-1; D: .; CDR3: CSAREHLGLNYGYTF; DNA: TGCAGTGCCCGTGAACACTTGGGACTAAATTATGGCTACACCTTC
length: 15; J: TRBJ1-1; size: many; V: TRBV2; D: .; CDR3: CASSYPDAQNTEAFF; DNA: TGTGCCAGCAGTTATCCTGACGCCCAGAACACTGAAGCTTTCTTT
length: 14; J: TRBJ1-4; size: many; V: TRBV20-1; D: .; CDR3: CSASFRGTNEKLFF; DNA: TGCAGTGCTAGTTTCCGGGGGACTAATGAAAAACTGTTTTTT
length: 15; J: TRBJ1-4; size: few; V: TRBV18; D: .; CDR3: CASSPGVATNEKLFF; DNA: TGTGCCAGCTCACCTGGGGTCGCAACTAATGAAAAACTGTTTTTT
length: 14; J: TRBJ2-3; size: many; V: TRBV7-2; D: .; CDR3: CASSFSTATDTQYF; DNA: TGTGCCAGCAGCTTTTCAACTGCCACGGATACGCAGTATTTT
length: 13; J: TRBJ1-6; size: many; V: TRBV20-1; D: .; CDR3: CSARSQAPSVLHF; DNA: TGCAGTGCTAGGTCCCAGGCCCCTAGTGTCCTCCACTTT